A single T cell receptor (beta chain) is shown here with its context. Antigen unknown. This sample was taken from a study of beta chain features in type 1 diabetes. About the research overall: On cell yields, gender and age, patients and healthy donors were similar. Findings and limits, study-wide: TCRB CDR3 length was moderately but significantly reduced in all four CD4+ subsets of Type 1 diabetes patients.

Since all of the isolated RNA was reverse transcribed, expressed TCRB transcripts were what got sequenced. Repertoires were generated with immunoSEQ multiplex PCR, while TCRdb's copy carries only in-frame clones and drops some. The sample comprises about 260,000 clones, 20% to 25% of which are singletons, and more than 0.009% rests with the top ten. The CDR3 totals 14 residues. From germline, CDR1 is SNHLY and CDR2 FYNNEI. J lost 4 bases, V lost 9 bases, and 7 bases had no gene match. The source material was naive CD4+ T cells from blood. This sequence was found in a woman aged 25-40 years with type 1 diabetes. The J gene is TRBJ2-2, the V gene TRBV2; TRBD1 aligns across 8 bases. The CDR3 nucleotides are TGTGCCAGAAGCAGACAGGGGACCACCGGGGAGCTGTTTTTT. It translates to CARSRQGTTGELFF.